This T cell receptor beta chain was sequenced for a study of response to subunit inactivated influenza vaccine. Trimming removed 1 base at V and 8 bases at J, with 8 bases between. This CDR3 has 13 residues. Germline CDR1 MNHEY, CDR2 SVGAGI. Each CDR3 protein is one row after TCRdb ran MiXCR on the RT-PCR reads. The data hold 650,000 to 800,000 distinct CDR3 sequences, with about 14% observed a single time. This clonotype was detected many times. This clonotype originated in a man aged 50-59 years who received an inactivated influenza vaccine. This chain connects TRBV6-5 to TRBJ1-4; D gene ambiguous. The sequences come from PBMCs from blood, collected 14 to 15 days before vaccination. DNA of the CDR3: TGTGCCAGCAGTTACTACCAAGGGGAAAAACTGTTTTTT. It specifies CASSYYQGEKLFF.